A single T cell receptor (beta chain) is shown here with its context. Clones were sequenced by immunoSEQ multiplex PCR, and TCRdb holds only the in-frame ones, with some missing. The sample has tens of thousands of clones; 92% are singletons. The data are from a study of technical replicates of blood from a few donors. V shed 5 bases and J shed 0 bases, with 8 bases lying between them. Germline V gene lookup returns CDR1 SGHVS and CDR2 FQNEAQ. The CDR3 has 14 amino acids. The chain couples TRBV7-8 to TRBJ2-1; D is perhaps TRBD2 (5 bases). The sequencing sample was made of T cells isolated from PBMCs. This clonotype originated in a human donor in good health. The CDR3 nucleotides are TGTGCCAGCAGCGGTACTAGCTCCTACAATGAGCAGTTCTTC. Encoded protein: CASSGTSSYNEQFF. Drawing the rest from reference TRBV7-8 and TRBJ2-1, the complete variable domain is GAGVSQSPRYKVAKRGQDVALRCDPISGHVSLFWYQQALGQGPEFLTYFQNEAQLDKSGLPSDRFFAERPEGSVSTLKIQRTQQEDSAVYLCASSGTSSYNEQFFGPGTRLTVL.